The rows below give T cell receptor beta chains drawn from one sample of a study of T cell clonotyping in hematopoietic cell transplantation. Assay used: immunoSEQ multiplex PCR; TCRdb lists only in-frame clones, some missing. The sample records roughly 42,000 clones, around 94% being singletons. The sample consisted of peripheral blood mononuclear cells. The receptors derive from a woman aged 45-65 years in good health. Some clones in this sample may be carry-over from other donors' samples. Each CDR3 is given with its conserved first and last residue. The D gene is left open where the match is weak. Only some rows state a clone size, as once, few, many or a class for expanded clones.

>TRBV9|TRBJ1-6|TRBD1|-
TGTGCCAGCAGCGTCACAGGGGAAAGTAGGTCACCCCTCCACTTT
CASSVTGESRSPLHF
>TRBV6-1|TRBJ1-1|-|-
TGTGCCAGCACCCCTAGGGTAACTGAAGCTTTCTTT
CASTPRVTEAFF
>TRBV29-1|TRBJ2-3|TRBD2|-
TGCAGCGTTGCCCCCCGACTAGCGGGCACAGATACGCAGTATTTT
CSVAPRLAGTDTQYF
>TRBV4-3|TRBJ1-2|-|once
TGCGCCAGCAGCCAAGCCAGGGGTAGGTTTGATGGCTACACCTTC
CASSQARGRFDGYTF
>TRBV28|TRBJ1-2|-|-
TGTGCCAGCAGTCGCCCTCAGGGAGGAGGCTACACCTTC
CASSRPQGGGYTF
>TRBV2|TRBJ2-1|-|-
TGTGCCAGCAGCGCTCCGGGTCCCGGGCAGTTCTTC
CASSAPGPGQFF
>TRBV28|TRBJ2-2|TRBD2|-
TGTGCCAGCAGCCCCTTTGCAAGCGGGGTCCCCACCGGGGAGCTGTTTTTT
CASSPFASGVPTGELFF
>TRBV14|TRBJ2-7|-|-
TGTGCCAGCAGCCCCACGGACAGCCTCTACGAGCAGTACTTC
CASSPTDSLYEQYF
>TRBV5-4|TRBJ2-7|TRBD1|-
TGTGCCAGTGGTAGGGACAGGGGTTTCGGTGAGCAGTACTTC
CASGRDRGFGEQYF
>TRBV19|TRBJ1-1|-|-
TGTGCCAGTACCACTAGACTCATGAACACTGAAGCTTTCTTT
CASTTRLMNTEAFF
>TRBV30|TRBJ1-1|TRBD1|once
TGTGCCTGGAGTACAGGGGTAGCGTACACTGAAGCTTTCTTT
CAWSTGVAYTEAFF
>TRBV4-1|TRBJ2-2|-|-
TGCGCCAGCAGCCAAGTACTAGCCCACACCGGGGAGCTGTTTTTT
CASSQVLAHTGELFF
>TRBV5-1|TRBJ2-3|TRBD2|-
TGCGCCAGCAGTCCAGGAGCGGGGGGCAGGGCAGATACGCAGTATTTT
CASSPGAGGRADTQYF
>TRBV6-5|TRBJ2-2|-|-
TGTGCCAGCAGTTATAGGGGCGCGGGGACCGGGGAGCTGTTTTTT
CASSYRGAGTGELFF
>TRBV7-2|TRBJ2-3|TRBD2|-
TGTGCCAGCAGTTCCGACATCGCGGGGGGGCGGAAAGATACGCAGTATTTT
CASSSDIAGGRKDTQYF
>TRBV7-9|TRBJ1-2|-|-
TGTGCCAGCAGCTCGGAAAATAACTATGGCTACACCTTC
CASSSENNYGYTF
>TRBV1|TRBJ2-7|-|-
TGCACCAGCAGCCAAGAAAGGAGCGGGGGGGCCCGCGAGCAGTACTTC
CTSSQERSGGAREQYF
>TRBV28|TRBJ2-7|-|-
TGTGCCAGCAGCGGGCCGTTGGAGCAGTACTTC
CASSGPLEQYF
>TRBV15|TRBJ2-4|-|-
TGTGCCACCAGCAGAGAGAAAAGTCGCCCTGTTCAGTACTTC
CATSREKSRPVQYF
>TRBV19|TRBJ2-3|TRBD1|-
TGTGCCAGTACCCCCAGACAGGGACAGACAGATACGCAGTATTTT
CASTPRQGQTDTQYF
>TRBV2|TRBJ1-5|-|-
TGTGCCAGCAGTACCCAGGGGAAGGATCAGCCCCAGCATTTT
CASSTQGKDQPQHF
>TRBV13|TRBJ1-3|-|-
TGTGCCAGCAGCTTACAGGTTCTCTCTGGAAACACCATATATTTT
CASSLQVLSGNTIYF
>TRBV6-4|TRBJ1-2|TRBD1|-
TGTGCCAGCAGTGACACGGGACAGGCCCTCTATGGCTACACCTTC
CASSDTGQALYGYTF
>TRBV5-1|TRBJ2-7|-|-
TGCGCCAGCAGCTCCGCGGGGACCACCTACGAGCAGTACTTC
CASSSAGTTYEQYF
>TRBV15|TRBJ1-1|-|-
TGTGCCACCAGCAGAGATGCGGCTGTGAACACTGAAGCTTTCTTT
CATSRDAAVNTEAFF
>TRBV28|TRBJ2-5|-|-
TGTGCCAGCAGTCCTCCTGGTAGTTTGCAAGAGACCCAGTACTTC
CASSPPGSLQETQYF
>TRBV6-5|TRBJ2-5|-|-
TGTGCCAGCAGTTACTCTGGTAGCCAAGAGACCCAGTACTTC
CASSYSGSQETQYF
>TRBV7-2|TRBJ2-3|TRBD1|-
TGTGCCAGCAGCCCCAGGGGGCGGACAGATACGCAGTATTTT
CASSPRGRTDTQYF
>TRBV6-5|TRBJ1-6|-|few
TGTGCCAGCAGTAAGAGTTATAATTCACCCCTCCACTTT
CASSKSYNSPLHF
>TRBV19|TRBJ1-2|-|-
TGTGCCAGTATTGGATCGATTGGCTACACCTTC
CASIGSIGYTF
>TRBV7-4|TRBJ1-1|-|-
TGTGCCAGCAGCCTGTGCACGAACACTGAAGCTTTCTTT
CASSLCTNTEAFF
>TRBV6-1|TRBJ2-7|-|-
TGTGCCAGCAGTACCGGGACGGGGACCTACGAGCAGTACTTC
CASSTGTGTYEQYF
>TRBV9|TRBJ2-3|-|-
TGTGCCAGCAGCGTAGAGCTTAGCGGAGTTGCTAGCACAGATACGCAGTATTTT
CASSVELSGVASTDTQYF
>TRBV25-1|TRBJ2-7|-|few
TGTGCCAGCAGTGAATACGGGCAAGGAGAGCAGTACTTC
CASSEYGQGEQYF
>TRBV7-3|TRBJ1-1|-|-
TGTGCCAGCAGCGCCGGACCGATGAACACTGAAGCTTTCTTT
CASSAGPMNTEAFF
>TRBV6-6|TRBJ1-2|-|-
TGTGCCAGCAGTTACTCTACCTACTATGGCTACACCTTC
CASSYSTYYGYTF
>TRBV5-6|TRBJ2-3|TRBD2|-
TGTGCCAGCAGCGGGGCGGGAATAGCGGGGGGATACACAGATACGCAGTATTTT
CASSGAGIAGGYTDTQYF
>TRBV2|TRBJ1-6|-|-
TGTGCCAGCAGTGAAAGGCCCGCCGGGTCCTATAATTCACCCCTCCACTTT
CASSERPAGSYNSPLHF
>TRBV5-6|TRBJ1-2|-|-
TGTGCCAGCAGCTTGTTATCCCAACAGGGAACTATTGGCTACACCTTC
CASSLLSQQGTIGYTF
>TRBV7-2|TRBJ2-6|-|-
TGTGCCAGCAGTCTTAGCCCAGGCTCTGGGGCCAACGTCCTGACTTTC
CASSLSPGSGANVLTF
>TRBV7-9|TRBJ1-6|-|few
TGTGCCAGCAGCTTAGGTAGTGGGACTGCCCCGGGTTCACCCCTCCACTTT
CASSLGSGTAPGSPLHF
>TRBV23-1|TRBJ1-2|-|once
TGCGCCAGCAGTCAATCAAGGGCGAGGGAAAACTATGGCTACACCTTC
CASSQSRARENYGYTF
>TRBV5-4|TRBJ1-6|TRBD1|-
TGTGCCAGCAGCCGGGACAGGGGAGATAATTCACCCCTCCACTTT
CASSRDRGDNSPLHF
>TRBV6-1|TRBJ1-6|-|-
TGTGCCAGCACCAGTCTCCTGGATTCACCCCTCCACTTT
CASTSLLDSPLHF
>TRBV7-2|TRBJ1-5|-|-
TGTGCCAGCAGCTTAGAACAGTCCAATCAGCCCCAGCATTTT
CASSLEQSNQPQHF
>TRBV2|TRBJ2-1|TRBD2|few
TGTGCCAGCAACGGACTAGCGTCCGGCAATGAGCAGTTCTTC
CASNGLASGNEQFF
>TRBV5-1|TRBJ2-1|-|once
TGCGCCAGCAGCTATGGACCCGGGGATGAGCAGTTCTTC
CASSYGPGDEQFF
>TRBV4-1|TRBJ1-6|-|-
TGCGCCAGCAGCCAAACAGAGCAGGGGATGAATTCACCCCTCCACTTT
CASSQTEQGMNSPLHF
>TRBV11-3|TRBJ2-7|-|-
TGTGCCAGCAGCTTAGGCAGGGCAAACTACGAGCAGTACTTC
CASSLGRANYEQYF
>TRBV16|TRBJ1-1|-|-
TGTGCCAGCAGACTCGATGTAAACACTGAAGCTTTCTTT
CASRLDVNTEAFF
>TRBV28|TRBJ2-6|TRBD2|-
TGTGCCAGCAGTTTATGGCGAGGACTAGCGGGGGGAGCTGGGGCCAACGTCCTGACTTTC
CASSLWRGLAGGAGANVLTF